This T cell receptor beta chain was sequenced in a study of T cells in Graves' hyperthyroidism and ophthalmopathy. Study-level results: Classification by a 13 V-J model distinguished ophthalmopathy from stable hyperthyroidism.

The germline V and J ends were trimmed by 0 bases and 7 bases, with 19 bases remaining between them. The CDR3 loop spans 16 amino acids. Germline loops: CDR1 MGHRA, CDR2 YSYEKL. Regions amplified from RNA transcripts were the TCR beta CDR3 regions. The study used the HTBI primer set for a first-round RT-PCR of the TCR CDR3. TCRdb processed the multiplex PCR reads anew with MiXCR; each CDR3 protein has one entry. This sample yields some 620,000 distinct CDR3 sequences, of which about a sixth are seen a single time; 3.8% belongs to the top ten. Newly diagnosed patients aged 18 to 65 had hyperthyroidism of under 2 months' duration. PBMCs stemmed from about 9.5 ml fresh peripheral blood. This clonotype appeared many times. Its specificity is unknown.

The sequenced material came from blood. The rearrangement links TRBV4-1 to TRBJ2-7, with a tentative D call TRBD1 (6 bases). The sequence came from a woman in her 30s with Graves' hyperthyroidism. The CDR3 region is CASSQDRGRGSGEQYF. CDR3 DNA sequence: TGCGCCAGCAGCCAAGATAGGGGCAGGGGAAGTGGAGAGCAGTACTTC.